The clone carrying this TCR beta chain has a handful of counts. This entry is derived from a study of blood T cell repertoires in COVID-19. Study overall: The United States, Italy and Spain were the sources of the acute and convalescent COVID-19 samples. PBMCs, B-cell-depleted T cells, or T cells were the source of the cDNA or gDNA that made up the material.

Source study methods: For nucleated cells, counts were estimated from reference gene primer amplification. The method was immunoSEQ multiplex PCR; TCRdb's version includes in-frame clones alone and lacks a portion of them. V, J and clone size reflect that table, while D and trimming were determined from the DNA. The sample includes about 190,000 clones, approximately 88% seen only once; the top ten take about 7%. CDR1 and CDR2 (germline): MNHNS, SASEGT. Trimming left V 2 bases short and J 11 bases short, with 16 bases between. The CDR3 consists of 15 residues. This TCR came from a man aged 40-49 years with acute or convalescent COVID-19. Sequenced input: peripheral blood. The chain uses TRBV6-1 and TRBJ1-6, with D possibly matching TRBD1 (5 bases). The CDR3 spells CASSETPRALPPLHF. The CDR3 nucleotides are TGTGCCAGCAGTGAAACACCCAGGGCACTTCCACCCCTCCACTTT.